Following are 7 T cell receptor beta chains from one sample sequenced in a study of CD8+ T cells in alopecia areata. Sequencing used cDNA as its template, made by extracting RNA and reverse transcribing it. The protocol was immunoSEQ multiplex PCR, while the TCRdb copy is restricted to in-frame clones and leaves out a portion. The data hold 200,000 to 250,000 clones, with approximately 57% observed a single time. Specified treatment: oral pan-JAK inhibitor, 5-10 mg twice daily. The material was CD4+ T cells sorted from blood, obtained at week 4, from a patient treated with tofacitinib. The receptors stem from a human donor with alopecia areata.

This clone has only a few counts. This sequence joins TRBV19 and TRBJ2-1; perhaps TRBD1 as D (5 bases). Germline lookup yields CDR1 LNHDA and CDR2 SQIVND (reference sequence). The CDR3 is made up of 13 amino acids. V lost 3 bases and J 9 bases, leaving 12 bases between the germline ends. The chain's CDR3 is CASSILQQGEQFF. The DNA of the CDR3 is TGTGCCAGTAGTATTCTCCAGCAGGGTGAGCAGTTCTTC.

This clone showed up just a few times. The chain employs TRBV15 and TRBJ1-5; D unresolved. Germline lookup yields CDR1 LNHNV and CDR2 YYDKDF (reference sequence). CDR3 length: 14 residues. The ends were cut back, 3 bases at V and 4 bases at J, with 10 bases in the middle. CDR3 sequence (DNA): TGTGCCACCAGCAGGAATGGACCAAATCAGCCCCAGCATTTT. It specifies CATSRNGPNQPQHF.

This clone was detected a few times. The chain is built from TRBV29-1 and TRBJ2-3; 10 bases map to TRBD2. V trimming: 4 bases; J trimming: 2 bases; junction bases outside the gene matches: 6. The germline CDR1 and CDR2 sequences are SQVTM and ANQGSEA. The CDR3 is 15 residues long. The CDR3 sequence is CSVAGTSEVTDTQYF. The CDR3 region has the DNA TGCAGCGTTGCCGGGACTAGCGAAGTCACAGATACGCAGTATTTT.

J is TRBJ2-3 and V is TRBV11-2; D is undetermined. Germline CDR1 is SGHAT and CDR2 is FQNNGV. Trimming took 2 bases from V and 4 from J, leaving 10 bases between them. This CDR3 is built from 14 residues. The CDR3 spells CASSLNPIPDTQYF. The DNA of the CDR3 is TGTGCCAGCAGCTTAAACCCCATACCAGATACGCAGTATTTT.

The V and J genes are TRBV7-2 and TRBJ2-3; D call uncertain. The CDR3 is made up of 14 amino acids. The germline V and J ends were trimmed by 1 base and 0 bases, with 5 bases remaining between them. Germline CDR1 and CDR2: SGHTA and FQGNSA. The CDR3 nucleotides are TGTGCCAGCAGCTTAGGGCCAAGCACAGATACGCAGTATTTT. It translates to CASSLGPSTDTQYF.

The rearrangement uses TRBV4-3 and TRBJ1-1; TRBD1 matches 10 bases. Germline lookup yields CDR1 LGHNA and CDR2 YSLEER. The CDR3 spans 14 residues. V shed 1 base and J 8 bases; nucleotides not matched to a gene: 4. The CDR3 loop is CASSQVRDRGEAFF. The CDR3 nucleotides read TGCGCCAGCAGCCAAGTTCGGGACAGGGGAGAAGCTTTCTTT.

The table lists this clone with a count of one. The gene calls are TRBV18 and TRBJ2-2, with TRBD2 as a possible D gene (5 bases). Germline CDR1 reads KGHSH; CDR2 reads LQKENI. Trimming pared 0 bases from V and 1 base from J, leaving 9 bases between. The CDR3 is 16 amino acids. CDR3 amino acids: CASSPPTRGNTGELFF. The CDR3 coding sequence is TGTGCCAGCTCACCACCGACCCGGGGGAACACCGGGGAGCTGTTTTTT.